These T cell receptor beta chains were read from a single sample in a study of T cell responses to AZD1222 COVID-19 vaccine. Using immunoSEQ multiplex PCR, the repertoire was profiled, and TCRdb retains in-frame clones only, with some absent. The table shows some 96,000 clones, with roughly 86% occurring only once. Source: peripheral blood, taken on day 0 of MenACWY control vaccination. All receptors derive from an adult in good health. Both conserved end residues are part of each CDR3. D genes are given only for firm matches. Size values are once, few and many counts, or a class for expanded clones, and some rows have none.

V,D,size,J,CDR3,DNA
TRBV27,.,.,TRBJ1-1,CASIRGGFLNTEAFF,TGTGCCAGCATCCGAGGAGGCTTTCTGAACACTGAAGCTTTCTTT
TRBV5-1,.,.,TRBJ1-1,CASSLVVHLNTEAFF,TGCGCCAGCAGCTTGGTAGTACACCTGAACACTGAAGCTTTCTTT
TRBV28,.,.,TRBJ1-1,CASRSGLKNTEAFF,TGTGCCAGCAGGTCCGGGTTAAAGAACACTGAAGCTTTCTTT
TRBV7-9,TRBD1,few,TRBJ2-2,CASSYTPRGLNTGELFF,TGTGCCAGCAGTTATACTCCGAGGGGGCTGAACACCGGGGAGCTGTTTTTT
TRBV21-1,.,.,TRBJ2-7,CASTRGGDKSYEQYF,TGTGCCAGCACCCGAGGCGGGGACAAGTCCTACGAGCAGTACTTC
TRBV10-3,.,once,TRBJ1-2,CATEGVDYGYTF,TGTGCCACCGAGGGGGTCGACTATGGCTACACCTTC
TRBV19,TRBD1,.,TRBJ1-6,CASSPSGTGGNSPLHF,TGTGCCAGTAGCCCCTCCGGGACAGGGGGAAATTCACCCCTCCACTTT
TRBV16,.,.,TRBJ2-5,CASSQSSLVETQYF,TGTGCCAGCAGCCAATCAAGTCTCGTGGAGACCCAGTACTTC
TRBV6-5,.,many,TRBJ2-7,CASKLVQGANEQYF,TGTGCCAGCAAGCTCGTACAGGGAGCTAACGAGCAGTACTTC
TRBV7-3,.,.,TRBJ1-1,CASSRDRDTEAFF,TGTGCCAGCAGCCGAGACCGGGACACTGAAGCTTTCTTT
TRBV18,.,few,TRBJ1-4,CASSLPLKEGKLFF,TGTGCCAGCTCACTTCCCTTAAAGGAAGGAAAACTGTTTTTT
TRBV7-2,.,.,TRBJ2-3,CASSSARGTQYF,TGTGCCAGCAGCTCCGCCCGGGGTACGCAGTATTTT
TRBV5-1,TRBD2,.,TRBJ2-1,CASSPRLAGADNEQFF,TGCGCCAGCAGCCCCCGACTAGCGGGGGCCGACAATGAGCAGTTCTTC
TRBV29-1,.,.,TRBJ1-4,CSVDSGQNEKLFF,TGCAGCGTGGACTCGGGCCAGAATGAAAAACTGTTTTTT
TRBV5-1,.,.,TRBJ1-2,CASSLTGPTYGYTF,TGCGCCAGCAGCTTAACGGGGCCCACCTATGGCTACACCTTC
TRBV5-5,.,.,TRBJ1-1,CASSLAHGGEGTEAFF,TGTGCCAGCAGCTTGGCCCACGGGGGGGAAGGCACTGAAGCTTTCTTT
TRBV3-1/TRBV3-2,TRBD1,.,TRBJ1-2,CASSQDGGTAYGYTF,TGTGCCAGCAGCCAAGATGGCGGGACAGCCTATGGCTACACCTTC
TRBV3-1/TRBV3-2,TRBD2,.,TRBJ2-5,CASSPRTSGRAKSYQYF,TGTGCCAGCAGCCCCAGGACTAGCGGGAGGGCTAAAAGCTACCAGTACTTC
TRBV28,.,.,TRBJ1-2,CASSSGQYGYTF,TGTGCCAGCAGTTCAGGGCAGTACGGCTACACCTTC
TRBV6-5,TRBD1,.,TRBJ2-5,CASSSTPGTGIETQYF,TGTGCCAGCAGTTCAACCCCTGGGACAGGGATAGAGACCCAGTACTTC
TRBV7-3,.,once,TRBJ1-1,CASSLDNLGTEAFF,TGTGCCAGCAGCTTGGACAACCTGGGCACTGAAGCTTTCTTT
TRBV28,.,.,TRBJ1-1,CASRARQAFF,TGTGCCAGCAGGGCCCGGCAAGCTTTCTTT
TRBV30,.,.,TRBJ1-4,CAWSPGTLGEKLFF,TGTGCCTGGAGTCCCGGGACCCTCGGGGAAAAACTGTTTTTT
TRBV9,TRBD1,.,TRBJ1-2,CASSPRTGIVNYGYTF,TGTGCCAGCAGCCCCCGGACAGGGATAGTTAACTATGGCTACACCTTC
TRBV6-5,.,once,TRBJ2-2,CASKTALPGELFF,TGTGCCAGCAAAACAGCGTTACCCGGGGAGCTGTTTTTT
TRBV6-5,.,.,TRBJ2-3,CASKSTDTQYF,TGTGCCAGCAAGTCCACAGATACGCAGTATTTT
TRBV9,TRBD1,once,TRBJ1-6,CASSTYPGQGNSPLHF,TGTGCCAGCAGCACGTATCCGGGACAGGGTAATTCACCCCTCCACTTT
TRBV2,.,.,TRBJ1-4,CASSVGREGEKLFF,TGTGCCAGCAGTGTGGGCAGGGAGGGTGAAAAACTGTTTTTT
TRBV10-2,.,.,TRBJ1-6,CASSESFGSPLHF,TGCGCCAGCAGTGAGTCTTTTGGTTCACCCCTCCACTTT
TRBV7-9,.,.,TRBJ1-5,CASSLGIGGNQPQHF,TGTGCCAGCAGCTTAGGAATAGGGGGTAATCAGCCCCAGCATTTT
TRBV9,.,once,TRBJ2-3,CASSTGAGGTDTQYF,TGTGCCAGCAGCACAGGGGCGGGGGGCACAGATACGCAGTATTTT
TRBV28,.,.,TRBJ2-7,CASSSPDRSSSYEQYF,TGTGCCAGCAGCTCCCCGGACAGAAGTAGCTCCTACGAGCAGTACTTC
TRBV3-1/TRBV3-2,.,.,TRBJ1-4,CASSQNPGALESEKLFF,TGTGCCAGCAGCCAAAACCCAGGAGCACTGGAAAGTGAAAAACTGTTTTTT
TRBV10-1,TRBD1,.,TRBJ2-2,CASTSDRGGGELFF,TGCGCCAGCACATCGGACAGGGGAGGAGGGGAGCTGTTTTTT
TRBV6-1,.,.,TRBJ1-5,CASSEALGWAFDQPQHF,TGTGCCAGCAGTGAAGCGCTAGGATGGGCTTTCGATCAGCCCCAGCATTTT
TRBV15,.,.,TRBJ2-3,CATSRDRASTDTQYF,TGTGCCACCAGCAGAGATCGGGCCAGCACAGATACGCAGTATTTT
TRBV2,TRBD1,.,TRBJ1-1,CASIKDTGVNTEAFF,TGTGCCAGCATCAAGGATACAGGGGTGAACACTGAAGCTTTCTTT
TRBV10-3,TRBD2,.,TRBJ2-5,CAISSDGRAETQYF,TGTGCCATCTCCAGCGACGGGAGGGCAGAGACCCAGTACTTC
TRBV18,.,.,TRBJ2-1,CASSRVRDNEQFF,TGTGCCAGCTCTCGGGTCAGGGACAATGAGCAGTTCTTC
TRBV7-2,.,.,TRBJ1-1,CASSLVPGPESEAFF,TGTGCCAGCAGCTTAGTGCCAGGACCTGAATCTGAAGCTTTCTTT
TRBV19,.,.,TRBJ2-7,CASSIRANSYEQYF,TGTGCCAGTAGTATACGGGCTAACTCCTACGAGCAGTACTTC
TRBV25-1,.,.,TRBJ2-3,CASSEGREVDTQYF,TGTGCCAGCAGTGAGGGCAGGGAGGTAGATACGCAGTATTTT